Listed below are T cell receptor beta chains from one sample, sequenced in a study of blood T cells in healthy people across ages. TCRdb redid the calling of the 5' RACE reads with MiXCR, one entry per CDR3 protein. The sample shows some 940,000 distinct CDR3 sequences, about 27% of them seen only once. These records were also assigned to another study, of T cells of mothers and their children.

The sequenced sample was blood. These receptors were collected from a woman in her forties in good health. Each CDR3 is given with its conserved first and last residue. Clone size is given for some rows only: seen once, a few or many times, or a class if the clone is expanded.

clone size: few
V gene: TRBV7-2
CDR3 length: 14
J gene: TRBJ2-1
CDR3 protein: CASSLVTSGGRQFF

clone size: -
V gene: TRBV19
CDR3 length: 17
J gene: TRBJ1-5
CDR3 protein: CASSIGGIGAGNRPQHF

clone size: -
V gene: TRBV9
CDR3 length: 15
J gene: -
CDR3 protein: CASSLDRGHGGTQYF

clone size: once
V gene: TRBV18
CDR3 length: 15
J gene: TRBJ2-4
CDR3 protein: CASSPLQGRRNEQYF

clone size: -
V gene: TRBV28
CDR3 length: 14
J gene: TRBJ1-4
CDR3 protein: CASSYRGRGEKRFF

clone size: -
V gene: TRBV27
CDR3 length: 13
J gene: TRBJ1-1
CDR3 protein: CASSLVGGFEAFF

clone size: -
V gene: TRBV7-2
CDR3 length: 15
J gene: TRBJ2-2
CDR3 protein: CASSSEGLSNGELFF

clone size: many
V gene: TRBV4-1
CDR3 length: 15
J gene: TRBJ2-5
CDR3 protein: CASSQTLAGGGTQYF

clone size: -
V gene: TRBV29-1
CDR3 length: 13
J gene: TRBJ1-1
CDR3 protein: CSVITSMNTEAFF

clone size: -
V gene: TRBV4-1
CDR3 length: 17
J gene: TRBJ2-3
CDR3 protein: CASSQVLLAGVVDTQYF

clone size: few
V gene: TRBV29-1
CDR3 length: 14
J gene: TRBJ2-3
CDR3 protein: CSVGRGTFGGTQYF

clone size: few
V gene: TRBV6-5
CDR3 length: 16
J gene: TRBJ2-1
CDR3 protein: CASSSLAGSSYNEQFF

clone size: -
V gene: TRBV9
CDR3 length: 15
J gene: TRBJ2-5
CDR3 protein: CASSPAGGSSETQYF

clone size: -
V gene: TRBV6-2/TRBV6-3
CDR3 length: 11
J gene: TRBJ2-3
CDR3 protein: CASTLGFARYF

clone size: few
V gene: TRBV5-6
CDR3 length: 17
J gene: TRBJ1-1
CDR3 protein: CASSLRAGIFMNTEAFF

clone size: -
V gene: TRBV27
CDR3 length: 18
J gene: TRBJ2-1
CDR3 protein: CASSFWGWGGGSYNEQFF

clone size: -
V gene: TRBV7-3
CDR3 length: 18
J gene: TRBJ2-1
CDR3 protein: CASSPGTSGGAFYNEQFF

clone size: -
V gene: TRBV7-3
CDR3 length: 18
J gene: TRBJ1-5
CDR3 protein: CASSLTMWDRDSNQPQHF

clone size: -
V gene: TRBV7-3
CDR3 length: 17
J gene: TRBJ2-5
CDR3 protein: CAGSPRGPGGLQETQYF

clone size: few
V gene: TRBV4-3
CDR3 length: 14
J gene: TRBJ1-2
CDR3 protein: CASSQGTRDYGYTF

clone size: -
V gene: TRBV4-1
CDR3 length: 15
J gene: TRBJ2-1
CDR3 protein: CASSQVGSSYNEQFF

clone size: few
V gene: TRBV5-1
CDR3 length: 14
J gene: TRBJ1-6
CDR3 protein: CASNRLGGDSPLHF

clone size: few
V gene: TRBV7-9
CDR3 length: 18
J gene: TRBJ2-5
CDR3 protein: CASSLGQGIRIGQETQYF

clone size: many
V gene: TRBV12-3/TRBV12-4
CDR3 length: 13
J gene: TRBJ2-5
CDR3 protein: CASSLTLGNTQYF

clone size: once
V gene: TRBV12-3/TRBV12-4
CDR3 length: 15
J gene: TRBJ2-3
CDR3 protein: CASSLLGRGTDTQYF

clone size: -
V gene: TRBV12-3/TRBV12-4
CDR3 length: 18
J gene: TRBJ2-7
CDR3 protein: CASSGPRERGSGSYEQYF

clone size: -
V gene: TRBV9
CDR3 length: 16
J gene: -
CDR3 protein: CASSVAITNPPYEQYF

clone size: -
V gene: TRBV7-6
CDR3 length: 16
J gene: TRBJ1-1
CDR3 protein: CASSSGIWTMDTEAFF

clone size: few
V gene: TRBV2
CDR3 length: 13
J gene: TRBJ1-2
CDR3 protein: CASSGTGVDGYTF

clone size: -
V gene: TRBV5-1
CDR3 length: 15
J gene: TRBJ2-5
CDR3 protein: CASSLGAGDGETQYF

clone size: few
V gene: TRBV9
CDR3 length: 15
J gene: TRBJ1-2
CDR3 protein: CASSASQGASYGYTF

clone size: -
V gene: TRBV28
CDR3 length: 17
J gene: TRBJ1-5
CDR3 protein: CAGSPGPSLYSNQPQHF

clone size: -
V gene: TRBV6-2/TRBV6-3
CDR3 length: 12
J gene: TRBJ2-3
CDR3 protein: CASTHKADTQYF

clone size: few
V gene: TRBV29-1
CDR3 length: 13
J gene: TRBJ1-2
CDR3 protein: CSVGTGGLSGYTF

clone size: many
V gene: TRBV29-1
CDR3 length: 13
J gene: TRBJ1-2
CDR3 protein: CSVDPPWGYGYTF

clone size: -
V gene: TRBV27
CDR3 length: 15
J gene: TRBJ1-5
CDR3 protein: CASSASSAWGQPQHF

clone size: few
V gene: TRBV7-2
CDR3 length: 14
J gene: TRBJ1-2
CDR3 protein: CASSSYQNSYGYTF

clone size: few
V gene: TRBV7-4
CDR3 length: 14
J gene: TRBJ1-5
CDR3 protein: CASSPKTGFQPQHF

clone size: -
V gene: TRBV6-5
CDR3 length: 15
J gene: TRBJ1-1
CDR3 protein: CASSYTLGANTEAFF

clone size: many
V gene: TRBV30
CDR3 length: 12
J gene: TRBJ1-2
CDR3 protein: CAWSASVGGYTF

clone size: -
V gene: TRBV30
CDR3 length: 13
J gene: TRBJ1-2
CDR3 protein: CAWSVEPTYGYTF

clone size: -
V gene: TRBV28
CDR3 length: 16
J gene: TRBJ2-3
CDR3 protein: CASSRPSGGVADTQYF

clone size: -
V gene: TRBV20-1
CDR3 length: 15
J gene: TRBJ2-4
CDR3 protein: CSARDTELPKNIQYF

clone size: many
V gene: TRBV4-1
CDR3 length: 15
J gene: TRBJ2-4
CDR3 protein: CASSHQASGALIQYF

clone size: -
V gene: TRBV19
CDR3 length: 16
J gene: TRBJ2-3
CDR3 protein: CASSPGTSRVGDTQYF